This T cell receptor beta chain was sequenced in a study of PD-1 blockade in classical Hodgkin lymphoma. Time point of the sample: cycle 4 day 1 (C4D1), after six to seven weeks of nivolumab. Autologous stem cell transplantation was followed by relapse in every patient, and brentuximab vedotin exposure varied. Germline CDR1 SQVTM, CDR2 ANQGSEA. V dropped 7 bases and J dropped 5 bases, with 7 bases sitting between them. The CDR3 has 10 amino acids. Sequencing used immunoSEQ multiplex PCR; TCRdb keeps in-frame clones, though not all of them. The profile covers about 64,000 clones, with approximately 94% appearing a single time and roughly 8% taken by the ten largest.

The receptor comes from a human donor with classical Hodgkin lymphoma. Sequencing used peripheral blood mononuclear cells (PBMCs), obtained before the fourth cycle of nivolumab. The chain couples TRBV29-1 to TRBJ2-3; D remains unclear. The CDR3, as DNA: TGCAGCGCGTTAAGAGATACGCAGTATTTT. Translation: CSALRDTQYF.